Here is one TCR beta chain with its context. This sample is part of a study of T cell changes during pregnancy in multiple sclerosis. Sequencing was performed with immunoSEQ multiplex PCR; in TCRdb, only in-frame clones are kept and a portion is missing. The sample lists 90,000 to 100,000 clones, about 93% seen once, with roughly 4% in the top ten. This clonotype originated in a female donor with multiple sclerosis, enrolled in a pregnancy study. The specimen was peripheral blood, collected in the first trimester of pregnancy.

Written as DNA, the CDR3 is TGTGCCAGCAGCTTGGGACTAGCGGGGGACGAGCAGTACTTC. It specifies CASSLGLAGDEQYF. The rearrangement uses TRBV5-4 and TRBJ2-7, with TRBD2 identical over 12 bases. The CDR3 has 14 residues. Germline V gene data show CDR1 as SGHNT and CDR2 as YYREEE (reference sequence). V gave up 0 bases and J gave up 5 bases; unmatched junction bases: 0. The full variable domain, rest sourced from reference TRBV5-4 and TRBJ2-7, is ETGVTQSPTHLIKTRGQQVTLRCSSQSGHNTVSWYQQALGQGPQFIFQYYREEENGRGNFPPRFSGLQFPNYSSELNVNALELDDSALYLCASSLGLAGDEQYFGPGTRLTVT.